The clone carrying this T cell receptor (beta chain) was picked up many times. Its target is not known. The data originate from a study of regulatory T cells in long-lasting Graves disease. Whole-study findings and limits: Persistent patients shared 2,500 to 3,000 public clonotypes among themselves. Newly diagnosed patients shared fewer, at roughly 900.

Arm-PCR with iRepertoire HTBI primers amplified the CDR3 regions for these TCR beta libraries. Each CDR3 protein gets one entry after TCRdb re-called the multiplex PCR reads with MiXCR. The top ten hold over 7.5% of the sample, which has approximately 400,000 distinct CDR3 sequences, roughly 15% seen once. The time point was: newly diagnosed GD, antithyroid drugs for less than 3 months. TCR sequences were obtained from RNA taken from PBMCs. The germline V gene has CDR1 WSHSY and CDR2 SAAADI. This CDR3 is 14 amino acids long. J was trimmed by 4 bases and V by 7 bases; bases with no gene match: 5. These data were likewise used in another study, on T cells in Graves' hyperthyroidism and ophthalmopathy. Turning to that study: Uncontrolled infection, other autoimmune disease, pregnancy or lactation led to exclusion.

The input for sequencing was peripheral blood mononuclear cells (PBMCs), taken at new diagnosis, from a patient treated with antithyroid drugs. The genes are TRBV10-2 and TRBJ1-2; 11 bases fit TRBD1. The sequence came from a woman in her forties with Graves disease. The CDR3 DNA reads as TGCGCCAGCACCGGACAGGGGGCTCTCTATGGCTACACCTTC. The encoded protein is CASTGQGALYGYTF.